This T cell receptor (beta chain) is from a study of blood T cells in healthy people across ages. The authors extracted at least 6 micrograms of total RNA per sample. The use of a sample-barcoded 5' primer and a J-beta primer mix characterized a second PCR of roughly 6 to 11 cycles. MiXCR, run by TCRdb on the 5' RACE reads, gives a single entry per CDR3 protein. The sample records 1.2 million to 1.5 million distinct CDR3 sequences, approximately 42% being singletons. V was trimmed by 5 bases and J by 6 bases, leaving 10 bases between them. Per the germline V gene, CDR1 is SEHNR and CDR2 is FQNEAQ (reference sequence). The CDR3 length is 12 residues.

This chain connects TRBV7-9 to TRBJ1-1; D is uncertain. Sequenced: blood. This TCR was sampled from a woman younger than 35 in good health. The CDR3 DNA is TGTGCCAGCAGCGCTACAAGGGCTGAAGCTTTCTTT. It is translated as CASSATRAEAFF.